Listed here are 9 T cell receptor beta chains from one sample, sequenced in a study of radiotherapy plus CTLA-4 blockade in lung cancer. Measured with immunoSEQ multiplex PCR; TCRdb has only the in-frame clones, and not every one. The data hold more than 95,000 clones, with around 74% observed a single time. This sample comprised peripheral blood, obtained from a patient treated with radiotherapy plus ipilimumab. The receptors were sampled from a human donor with non-small cell lung cancer who had a partial response to radiotherapy plus ipilimumab. Some clones in this sample may be carry-over from other donors' samples.

CDR3 loop: CASSLPNTGELFF. The DNA of the CDR3 is TGTGCCAGCAGCCTCCCGAACACCGGGGAGCTGTTTTTT. This chain uses TRBV11-3 with TRBJ2-2; unclear D gene. The CDR3 sequence is 13 residues long. Germline V gene data show CDR1 as SGHNT and CDR2 as YENEEA. The ends were cut back, 5 bases at V and 0 bases at J, with 4 bases in the middle.

This clone appeared a single time. This sequence joins TRBV5-1 and TRBJ1-1, with TRBD1 as a possible D gene (5 bases). The CDR3 has 16 amino acids. Trimming took 3 bases from V and 1 from J, leaving 16 bases between them. Germline V gene data show CDR1 as SGHRS and CDR2 as YFSETQ. The DNA of the CDR3 is TGCGCCAGCAGCTCTAATAAAGGGGTGCAGAACACTGAAGCTTTCTTT. Its translation is CASSSNKGVQNTEAFF.

V gene TRBV11-1 combines with J gene TRBJ1-1, with unresolved D. Germline lookup yields CDR1 SGHAT and CDR2 FQDESV (reference sequence). The CDR3 consists of 14 residues. V lost 1 base, J lost 5 bases, and 11 bases lay in between. CDR3 sequence (DNA): TGTGCCAGCAGCTTAGACGGGAGTGTGACTGAAGCTTTCTTT. It encodes CASSLDGSVTEAFF.

This chain joins TRBV29-1 and TRBJ2-3; perhaps TRBD2 as D (6 bases). Looked up from germline, CDR1 is SQVTM and CDR2 is ANQGSEA. Deletions cut 7 bases from V and 8 bases from J, with 16 bases between. The CDR3 extends over 12 amino acids. CDR3 residues: CSASGQGGTQYF. Here the CDR3 DNA reads TGCAGCGCGAGCGGGCAGGGAGGTACGCAGTATTTT.

With respect to this clone: Germline is not matched at one junction end, which may reflect a read error. Other DNA sequences in the sample encode the same CDR3. The rearrangement joins TRBV29-1 to TRBJ2-1, with TRBD2 identical over 11 bases. The CDR3 consists of 14 residues. Germline V CDR1 and CDR2: SQVTM, ANQGSEA. The DNA of the CDR3 is TGTAGCGCCAAGGGACTAGCGGTTTACAATGAGCAGTTCTTC. It yields the protein CSAKGLAVYNEQFF.

The chain is built from TRBV18 and TRBJ1-1, with 8 positions matching TRBD1. Germline V lookup: CDR1 KGHSH, CDR2 LQKENI. V lost 3 bases to trimming and J lost 5 bases; unmatched junction nucleotides: 8. This CDR3 region has 15 residues. The CDR3 coding sequence is TGTGCCAGCTCACCGACACTACAGGGGGAAACTGAAGCTTTCTTT. It translates to CASSPTLQGETEAFF.

The rearrangement links TRBV5-5 to TRBJ2-2, with 9 nucleotides matching TRBD2. There are 16 residues in the CDR3. Germline V gives CDR1 SGHKS, CDR2 YYEKEE (reference sequence). J gave up 3 bases and V 6 bases, and 9 bases lay outside the gene matches. CDR3 amino acids: CASTPRGGADTGELFF. The CDR3 DNA sequence: TGTGCCAGCACCCCCCGCGGGGGGGCGGACACCGGGGAGCTGTTTTTT.

The chain has TRBV7-2 and TRBJ1-2; TRBD1 might be the D (5 bases). Trimming left V 5 bases short and J 1 base short, with 14 bases between. In germline, CDR1 is SGHTA, CDR2 FQGNSA. CDR3 size: 15 residues. CDR3 nucleotides: TGTGCCAGCAGCCCCTACAGGACGGGTAACTATGGCTACACCTTC. Residues: CASSPYRTGNYGYTF.

The chain links TRBV6-5 to TRBJ2-5; D gene uncertain. The J call may be in error: the DNA end matches TRBJ2-7 better. The CDR3 extends over 12 amino acids. The germline V gene has CDR1 MNHEY and CDR2 SVGAGI. The CDR3 loop reads CASRASTYEQYF. CDR3 bases: TGTGCCAGCAGAGCGTCTACCTACGAGCAGTACTTC.